Described below is a single T cell receptor beta chain sequence and its context. Its antigen is still unknown. Within one base of it there is no much larger clone, and no base qualities were kept. This sample was taken from a study of blood T cell repertoires in COVID-19 (dated by TCRdb to 2019 to 2021). With regard to the full study: Collaborator samples came from the United States, Italy and Spain and covered acute and convalescent phases of COVID-19. The prospective study material was composed of cDNA or gDNA derived from T cells, B-cell-depleted T cells, or PBMCs. Deeply sampled blood TCRbeta repertoires from subjects exposed to, actively infected with, or recovered from COVID-19 were included in the dataset. The repertoires were released in a freely available public database meant as a resource for research on the immune response to SARS-CoV-2. The samples were drawn from two sources: the first 160 participants of the ongoing ImmuneRACE study, and 1,000 to 1,500 subjects contributed by 6 global collaborators. The sample metadata nearly always contained a de-identified subject ID, COVID-19 status, age in years and sex. Where available, HLA class I and class II types were taken from metadata supplied by the sample provider and were not determined by assay-based typing. What the work shows at the level of the full study, not this receptor alone: The quantity of clinical and demographic metadata differed by source and by participant and was supplied without curation.

One collaborating source in Seattle enrolled patients while the patients were actively infected and followed the patients over time throughout the course of disease. Whole blood was collected in K2EDTA tubes by collaborating institutions according to the institutions' own protocols. For TCRbeta analysis, collaborators shipped samples in one of three forms: frozen whole blood, isolated PBMCs, or DNA extracted from either of those sample types. The immunoSEQ Assay, a bias-controlled multiplex PCR, was used to amplify TCRbeta CDR3 regions from genomic DNA. Processing in the source paper ran as follows. The number of nucleated cells in each sample was estimated by amplification of reference gene primers within the assay. To quantify the absolute abundance of each unique TCRbeta CDR3 rearrangement, sequence reads were collapsed and filtered. Productive Simpson clonality was computed per sample as the square root of Simpson's diversity index over productive rearrangements. The immuneACCESS repertoire file appears here via TCRdb, limited to in-frame rearrangements. These files lack a portion of the clones; in checked studies, under half of the deficit traces to unresolved V genes, and the cause of the others is not known. The DNA gave D and trimming, while V, J and clone size come from that table. The sample yields roughly 300,000 clones; 75% to 95% were counted once. Roughly 6.8% of the sample goes to the ten largest clones.

Including the terminal cysteine and phenylalanine, the CDR3 comprises 15 residues. The CDR3 DNA has 45 bases and is translated from base 1. According to the germline V gene (reference sequence), CDR1 reads MNHNY and CDR2 reads SVGAGI. From V the trimming removes 4 bases and from J it removes 9 bases, while the gene matches leave 9 bases of the junction unaccounted for. The sequence is built from TRBV6-6 and TRBJ1-5; 10 of the junction bases match TRBD1. The sequencing sample was made of peripheral blood. This clonotype was obtained from a woman aged 30 to 39 with COVID-19, enrolled during active disease. The DNA sequence is TGTGCCAGCAGTTTGAGACAGGGGGCCGCCCGGCCCCAGCATTTT. The encoded protein is CASSLRQGAARPQHF.